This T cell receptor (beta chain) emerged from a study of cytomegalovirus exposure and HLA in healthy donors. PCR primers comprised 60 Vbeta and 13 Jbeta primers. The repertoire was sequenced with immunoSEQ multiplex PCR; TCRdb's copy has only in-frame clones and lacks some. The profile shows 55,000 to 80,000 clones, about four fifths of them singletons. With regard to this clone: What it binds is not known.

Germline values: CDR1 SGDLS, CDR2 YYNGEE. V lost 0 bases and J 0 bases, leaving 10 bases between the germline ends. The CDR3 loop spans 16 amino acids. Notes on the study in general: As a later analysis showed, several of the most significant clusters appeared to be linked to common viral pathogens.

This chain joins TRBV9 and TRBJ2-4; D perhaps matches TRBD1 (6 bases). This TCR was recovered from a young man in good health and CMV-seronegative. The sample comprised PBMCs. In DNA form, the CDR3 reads TGTGCCAGCAGCGTAGATGGGACACTAGCCAAAAACATTCAGTACTTC. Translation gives CASSVDGTLAKNIQYF.